Listed below are T cell receptor beta chains from one sample, sequenced in a study of shared clonotypes between healthy human individuals. Here immunoSEQ multiplex PCR was the method, and the copy in TCRdb shows in-frame clones only, minus some. The repertoire consists of about 1.5 million clones, with roughly 96% occurring once and the leading ten covering 0.95% to 1.5%. The sample taken for sequencing was naive CD4+ T cells sorted from blood. The source of these receptors is a man aged 25 to 40 in good health. Both conserved end residues are part of each CDR3. The D gene is left open where the match is weak. Clone size appears in some rows only: once, few, many, or a class for an expanded clone.

CDR3 DNA: TGTGCCAGCAGCCCCCCGGGACTAGCGGGAGGAGGATACAATGAGCAGTTCTTC
CDR3 protein: CASSPPGLAGGGYNEQFF
D gene: TRBD2
clone size: .
V gene: TRBV7-2
J gene: TRBJ2-1

CDR3 DNA: TGTGCCAGCAGTTATTGGGGGGCAGGAAAGAATCAGCCCCAGCATTTT
CDR3 protein: CASSYWGAGKNQPQHF
D gene: .
clone size: once
V gene: TRBV6-6
J gene: TRBJ1-5

CDR3 DNA: TGTGCCAGCAGTTACTCGCCAGCGTCTAACTATGGCTACACCTTC
CDR3 protein: CASSYSPASNYGYTF
D gene: .
clone size: .
V gene: TRBV6-5
J gene: TRBJ1-2

CDR3 DNA: TGTGCCTGGAGTAGACAGGGGAACACTGAAGCTTTCTTT
CDR3 protein: CAWSRQGNTEAFF
D gene: TRBD1
clone size: .
V gene: TRBV30
J gene: TRBJ1-1

CDR3 DNA: TGTGCCATCGGGGAGACTAGCGGGGGTCCGTCGAACACCGGGGAGCTGTTTTTT
CDR3 protein: CAIGETSGGPSNTGELFF
D gene: TRBD2
clone size: .
V gene: TRBV10-3
J gene: TRBJ2-2

CDR3 DNA: TGTGCCATCAGTGGGTCCCCGGGACTAGCGGGAGGAAAGGCCGGGGAGCTGTTTTTT
CDR3 protein: CAISGSPGLAGGKAGELFF
D gene: TRBD2
clone size: .
V gene: TRBV10-3
J gene: TRBJ2-2

CDR3 DNA: TGCGCCAGCAGCCAGGCGACAGGGTACCTATCCCACGAGCAGTACTTC
CDR3 protein: CASSQATGYLSHEQYF
D gene: TRBD1
clone size: .
V gene: TRBV4-3
J gene: TRBJ2-7

CDR3 DNA: TGTGCCAGCAGTTTCGGGACAGGGGTCCAAGAGACCCAGTACTTC
CDR3 protein: CASSFGTGVQETQYF
D gene: TRBD1
clone size: .
V gene: TRBV5-8
J gene: TRBJ2-5

CDR3 DNA: TGTGCCAGCAGTGCACAGATCTTCAATCAGCCCCAGCATTTT
CDR3 protein: CASSAQIFNQPQHF
D gene: .
clone size: .
V gene: TRBV6-1
J gene: TRBJ1-5

CDR3 DNA: TGTGCCAGCAGCTTAGTGGAGGTTTACGAGCAGTACTTC
CDR3 protein: CASSLVEVYEQYF
D gene: .
clone size: .
V gene: TRBV11-2
J gene: TRBJ2-7

CDR3 DNA: TGTGCCAGCAGCTTAGTAGGGGGGACCTTTTACGAGCAGTACTTC
CDR3 protein: CASSLVGGTFYEQYF
D gene: .
clone size: .
V gene: TRBV7-2
J gene: TRBJ2-7

CDR3 DNA: TGCGCCAGCAGCTTGGGATCCCACGACAGGGCCTCTGGCTACACCTTC
CDR3 protein: CASSLGSHDRASGYTF
D gene: TRBD1
clone size: .
V gene: TRBV5-1
J gene: TRBJ1-2

CDR3 DNA: TGTGCCAGCTCACCAACAGGGCCCAGTTCCAAAAACATTCAGTACTTC
CDR3 protein: CASSPTGPSSKNIQYF
D gene: .
clone size: .
V gene: TRBV18
J gene: TRBJ2-4

CDR3 DNA: TGTGCCAGCAGCTTAGGGGACAGGGCCACTGAAGCTTTCTTT
CDR3 protein: CASSLGDRATEAFF
D gene: TRBD1
clone size: .
V gene: TRBV7-2
J gene: TRBJ1-1

CDR3 DNA: TGTGCCAGCAGTTTATCTAGGCCGACAGGGGGGCCTCAAGAGACCCAGTACTTC
CDR3 protein: CASSLSRPTGGPQETQYF
D gene: TRBD1
clone size: .
V gene: TRBV27
J gene: TRBJ2-5

CDR3 DNA: TGCAGCATGGGTCCGGGACAAGAGACCCAGTACTTC
CDR3 protein: CSMGPGQETQYF
D gene: .
clone size: .
V gene: TRBV29-1
J gene: TRBJ2-5

CDR3 DNA: TGTGCCAGCAGCCTCGTCGGACGGGGCTACGAGCAGTACTTC
CDR3 protein: CASSLVGRGYEQYF
D gene: .
clone size: .
V gene: TRBV5-5
J gene: TRBJ2-7

CDR3 DNA: TGTGCCAGCAGCTTGCGGGAGGGCCGCGTCACCGGGGAGCTGTTTTTT
CDR3 protein: CASSLREGRVTGELFF
D gene: TRBD2
clone size: .
V gene: TRBV11-2
J gene: TRBJ2-2

CDR3 DNA: TGTGCCAGTAGTATAGAGGGACTACAATTCAATGAGCAGTTCTTC
CDR3 protein: CASSIEGLQFNEQFF
D gene: TRBD2
clone size: .
V gene: TRBV19
J gene: TRBJ2-1

CDR3 DNA: TGTGCCAGCAGCCCCCGTACGAACACCGGGGAGCTGTTTTTT
CDR3 protein: CASSPRTNTGELFF
D gene: .
clone size: .
V gene: TRBV9
J gene: TRBJ2-2

CDR3 DNA: TGTGCCAGCAGTCCTACTAGCGGGAGATCCACCGGGGAGCTGTTTTTT
CDR3 protein: CASSPTSGRSTGELFF
D gene: TRBD2
clone size: .
V gene: TRBV2
J gene: TRBJ2-2

CDR3 DNA: TGTGCCAGCAGGGACAGGTCGGGGGGAGAGACCCAGTACTTC
CDR3 protein: CASRDRSGGETQYF
D gene: .
clone size: .
V gene: TRBV2
J gene: TRBJ2-5

CDR3 DNA: TGCGCCAGCAGCTTCGGACAGCACGGAAACACCATATATTTT
CDR3 protein: CASSFGQHGNTIYF
D gene: .
clone size: .
V gene: TRBV5-1
J gene: TRBJ1-3

CDR3 DNA: TGTGCCAGCAGCTTAATCCTAGAAGGACGAGCCCAGTACTTC
CDR3 protein: CASSLILEGRAQYF
D gene: .
clone size: .
V gene: TRBV7-9
J gene: TRBJ2-5

CDR3 DNA: TGCGCCAGCAGCCTCCGGGACCTCATCTCTGGAAACACCATATATTTT
CDR3 protein: CASSLRDLISGNTIYF
D gene: .
clone size: .
V gene: TRBV5-1
J gene: TRBJ1-3

CDR3 DNA: TGTGCCTGGGGGGGCCTCGGCTATGGCTACACCTTC
CDR3 protein: CAWGGLGYGYTF
D gene: .
clone size: .
V gene: TRBV30
J gene: TRBJ1-2

CDR3 DNA: TGTGCCAGCAGCTTAGCGAGCTCCTACAATGAGCAGTTCTTC
CDR3 protein: CASSLASSYNEQFF
D gene: .
clone size: .
V gene: TRBV5-4
J gene: TRBJ2-1

CDR3 DNA: TGTGCCAGCAGTCCTAGCACAGATACGCAGTATTTT
CDR3 protein: CASSPSTDTQYF
D gene: .
clone size: .
V gene: TRBV25-1
J gene: TRBJ2-3

CDR3 DNA: TGCAGCGCCCAACAGAGACCTAACTATGGCTACACCTTC
CDR3 protein: CSAQQRPNYGYTF
D gene: .
clone size: once
V gene: TRBV29-1
J gene: TRBJ1-2

CDR3 DNA: TGTGCCAGCAGCTTACGGCACGAGGGTTCCTACAATGAGCAGTTCTTC
CDR3 protein: CASSLRHEGSYNEQFF
D gene: .
clone size: .
V gene: TRBV7-3
J gene: TRBJ2-1

CDR3 DNA: TGTGCCAGCAGGGTTCAACACGAGCAGTACTTC
CDR3 protein: CASRVQHEQYF
D gene: .
clone size: .
V gene: TRBV6-1
J gene: TRBJ2-7

CDR3 DNA: TGTGCCAGCAGCTTGGTAGGGGGCAATCAGCCCCAGCATTTT
CDR3 protein: CASSLVGGNQPQHF
D gene: .
clone size: .
V gene: TRBV5-6
J gene: TRBJ1-5

CDR3 DNA: TGTGCCAGCAGCTCCAGGACAGGGACTAGTAGCTATGGCTACACCTTC
CDR3 protein: CASSSRTGTSSYGYTF
D gene: TRBD1
clone size: .
V gene: TRBV7-9
J gene: TRBJ1-2

CDR3 DNA: TGTGCCAGCAGCAAAACAGAAACGGGACAGGTGATCTACGAGCAGTACTTC
CDR3 protein: CASSKTETGQVIYEQYF
D gene: .
clone size: .
V gene: TRBV21-1
J gene: TRBJ2-7

CDR3 DNA: TGCAGCGTTGATGGGACTAGCGGCTACAATGAGCAGTTCTTC
CDR3 protein: CSVDGTSGYNEQFF
D gene: TRBD2
clone size: .
V gene: TRBV29-1
J gene: TRBJ2-1

CDR3 DNA: TGTGCCAGTAGTATAGCCCGGGAAGGGGGTGAAAAACTGTTTTTT
CDR3 protein: CASSIAREGGEKLFF
D gene: .
clone size: .
V gene: TRBV19
J gene: TRBJ1-4

CDR3 DNA: TGTGCCAGCAGCTTGGTACAGGGGGCGGAACAGCCCCAGCATTTT
CDR3 protein: CASSLVQGAEQPQHF
D gene: TRBD1
clone size: .
V gene: TRBV7-8
J gene: TRBJ1-5

CDR3 DNA: TGTGCCAGCAGCTTCCCCCCGGGAGGGGACCAAGAGACCCAGTACTTC
CDR3 protein: CASSFPPGGDQETQYF
D gene: TRBD2
clone size: .
V gene: TRBV7-9
J gene: TRBJ2-5

CDR3 DNA: TGCGCCAGCAGCTTGGTTCAGGGGGTTTATAACACTGAAGCTTTCTTT
CDR3 protein: CASSLVQGVYNTEAFF
D gene: TRBD1
clone size: .
V gene: TRBV5-1
J gene: TRBJ1-1

CDR3 DNA: TGTGCCAGCAGCTGGGGGACTAGCGAAAAAGGGTTTGAGCAGTTCTTC
CDR3 protein: CASSWGTSEKGFEQFF
D gene: TRBD2
clone size: .
V gene: TRBV5-8
J gene: TRBJ2-1

CDR3 DNA: TGTGCCAGCAGCGCAAGGGGAAGGTGGTCCTACAATGAGCAGTTCTTC
CDR3 protein: CASSARGRWSYNEQFF
D gene: .
clone size: .
V gene: TRBV7-8
J gene: TRBJ2-1

CDR3 DNA: TGTGCCGGGTGTCGTAGCGGGAGTTCTACAGATACGCAGTATTTT
CDR3 protein: CAGCRSGSSTDTQYF
D gene: TRBD2
clone size: .
V gene: TRBV6-6
J gene: TRBJ2-3

CDR3 DNA: TGCGCCAGCAGCTTGGTGGTAGCGGGAGAGGAGACCCAGTACTTC
CDR3 protein: CASSLVVAGEETQYF
D gene: TRBD2
clone size: .
V gene: TRBV5-1
J gene: TRBJ2-5

CDR3 DNA: TGTGCCATCAGTGAGCCGGAGGGAAGACAGGGAGGTCACTATGGCTACACCTTC
CDR3 protein: CAISEPEGRQGGHYGYTF
D gene: TRBD1
clone size: .
V gene: TRBV10-3
J gene: TRBJ1-2

CDR3 DNA: TGTGCCAGCAGCCCTCGGTTGGAGACCCAGTACTTC
CDR3 protein: CASSPRLETQYF
D gene: .
clone size: once
V gene: TRBV7-6
J gene: TRBJ2-5

CDR3 DNA: TGTGCCAGCAGCCAGAACAGGGACACTGAAGCTTTCTTT
CDR3 protein: CASSQNRDTEAFF
D gene: .
clone size: .
V gene: TRBV14
J gene: TRBJ1-1

CDR3 DNA: TGTGCCAGCTCACCACCGATAGGGGGCAGCTACAATGAGCAGTTCTTC
CDR3 protein: CASSPPIGGSYNEQFF
D gene: TRBD1
clone size: .
V gene: TRBV18
J gene: TRBJ2-1

CDR3 DNA: TGTGCCAGCAGCCAAGATCTAGATGGAGAACGGTACTTC
CDR3 protein: CASSQDLDGERYF
D gene: .
clone size: .
V gene: TRBV4-2
J gene: TRBJ2-4

CDR3 DNA: TGCAGTGCTAGACAGGGAAACATTCAGTACTTC
CDR3 protein: CSARQGNIQYF
D gene: .
clone size: .
V gene: TRBV20-1
J gene: TRBJ2-4

CDR3 DNA: TGTGCCAGCAGCCCCCTCAGTCTTGTGGACAGCCCCTACGAGCAGTACTTC
CDR3 protein: CASSPLSLVDSPYEQYF
D gene: .
clone size: .
V gene: TRBV11-2
J gene: TRBJ2-7

CDR3 DNA: TGTGCCTGGAGTGTACGTGAGGGATACGAGCAGTACTTC
CDR3 protein: CAWSVREGYEQYF
D gene: .
clone size: .
V gene: TRBV30
J gene: TRBJ2-7

CDR3 DNA: TGTGCCAGTAGTATAGTGGCAGGGGCGTCCTACGAGCAGTACTTC
CDR3 protein: CASSIVAGASYEQYF
D gene: .
clone size: once
V gene: TRBV19
J gene: TRBJ2-7

CDR3 DNA: TGTGCCAGCAGCCCAGGGGGGGTTGGTGGTGAAAAACTGTTTTTT
CDR3 protein: CASSPGGVGGEKLFF
D gene: TRBD1
clone size: .
V gene: TRBV28
J gene: TRBJ1-4

CDR3 DNA: TGCGCCAGCACGGGACAGTTCTACGAGCAGTACTTC
CDR3 protein: CASTGQFYEQYF
D gene: TRBD1
clone size: .
V gene: TRBV5-1
J gene: TRBJ2-7

CDR3 DNA: TGTGCCAGCAGCGTTACAGGTGGCACTGAAGCTTTCTTT
CDR3 protein: CASSVTGGTEAFF
D gene: .
clone size: .
V gene: TRBV9
J gene: TRBJ1-1